Listed here are 9 T cell receptor beta chains from one sample, sequenced in a study of early T cells in non-severe SARS-CoV-2 infection. TCRdb re-analysed the 5' RACE reads in MiXCR, keeping a single row per CDR3 protein. The sample contains under 140,000 distinct CDR3 sequences, 10% to 15% of which appear only once. The sample was whole blood, taken at baseline. Source of these receptors: an adult who was a healthcare worker with PCR-confirmed SARS-CoV-2 infection or an uninfected control (not recorded which).

V gene TRBV7-8 combines with J gene TRBJ1-1; D is ambiguous. The CDR3 length is 15 residues. Germline values: CDR1 SGHVS, CDR2 FQNEAQ. Trimming removed 1 base at V and 2 bases at J, with 11 bases between. The CDR3 sequence is CASSLVEGTNTEAFF. CDR3 nucleotide sequence: TGTGCCAGCAGCTTAGTGGAGGGTACCAACACTGAAGCTTTCTTT.

This clonotype has at least ten counts. This chain uses TRBV3-1 with TRBJ2-1; D gene uncertain. Trimming left V 5 bases short and J 7 bases short, with 12 bases between. Germline V CDR1 and CDR2: LGHDT, YNNKEL (reference sequence). There are 13 residues in the CDR3. The CDR3 coding sequence is TGTGCCAGCAGCAACCGAGGTACTAATGAGCAGTTCTTC. Translation gives CASSNRGTNEQFF.

This clonotype has only a few counts. The chain has TRBV12-3 or TRBV12-4 and TRBJ1-2; possibly TRBD1 for D (6 bases). V lost 6 bases and J lost 8, with 19 bases in between. The CDR3 has 14 amino acids. In DNA form, the CDR3 reads TGTGCCAGCAGCCCATTGGGGGGCATGGGAGGCTACACCTTC. As protein: CASSPLGGMGGYTF.

The table lists this clonotype with a few counts. V is TRBV3-1 and J is TRBJ1-1, with 8 bases identical to TRBD1. Germline-derived CDR1 and CDR2 are LGHDT and YNNKEL (reference sequence). The CDR3 extends over 14 amino acids. Trimming at V came to 2 bases and at J to 3 bases, leaving 2 bases not matched to a gene. CDR3 in amino acids: CASSQLQGDTEAFF. The CDR3 nucleotides read TGTGCCAGCAGCCAACTACAGGGGGACACTGAAGCTTTCTTT.

This clonotype was counted between two and nine times. The chain combines TRBV28 with TRBJ2-5; 12 bases match TRBD2. V trimming: 7 bases; J trimming: 4 bases; junction bases outside the gene matches: 7. CDR3 length: 15 amino acids. Germline V gene data show CDR1 as MDHEN and CDR2 as SYDVKM. The CDR3 DNA follows: TGTGCCAGCACCCCTAGCGGGAGGGCCGTAGAGACCCAGTACTTC. This translates into CASTPSGRAVETQYF.

This clonotype occurred many times. V gene TRBV5-6 combines with J gene TRBJ1-5, with 11 nucleotides matching TRBD1. CDR1 is SGHDT and CDR2 is YYEEEE in the germline V gene. This CDR3 is 16 amino acids long. The V and J ends lost 4 bases and 6 bases, in that order; junction bases with no gene match: 9. CDR3 bases: TGTGCCAGCAGCCAGTATGGACAGGGGGCCTTTCAGCCCCAGCATTTT. This translates into CASSQYGQGAFQPQHF.

This clonotype was counted many times. The chain recombines TRBV9 with TRBJ1-2; D is unclear. The CDR3 contains 12 residues. The germline gives CDR1 SGDLS, CDR2 YYNGEE. The V gene lost 0 bases and the J gene lost 6 bases, with 6 bases spanning the gap. The CDR3 DNA reads as TGTGCCAGCAGCGTAGATGGGGATGGCTACACCTTC. The encoded protein is CASSVDGDGYTF.

This chain links TRBV29-1 with TRBJ1-2; 7 positions match TRBD1. V was clipped by 4 bases and J by 2 bases; unmatched bases: 1. This CDR3 has 12 residues. The germline gives CDR1 SQVTM, CDR2 ANQGSEA. CDR3 sequence: CSVGDSNYGYTF. CDR3 bases: TGCAGCGTTGGGGACAGCAACTATGGCTACACCTTC.

The sample holds a few counts of this clonotype. The chain employs TRBV6-1 and TRBJ1-5; D remains ambiguous. Germline CDR1 and CDR2: MNHNS and SASEGT. Between the trimmed V and J ends, which lost 7 bases and 0 bases, there was a span of 13 bases. The length of the CDR3 is 15 residues. CDR3 in DNA: TGTGCCAGCACCCCTCTTGCCGATAGCAATCAGCCCCAGCATTTT. Protein sequence: CASTPLADSNQPQHF.